The T cell receptor (beta chain) under discussion was sequenced for a study of T cells in Graves' hyperthyroidism and ophthalmopathy. Researchers took RNA transcripts and amplified the TCR beta CDR3 regions from them. The TCR CDR3 first-round RT-PCR relied on the HTBI primer set. TCRdb itself ran the multiplex PCR reads through MiXCR, one entry per CDR3 protein. The sample consists of about 840,000 distinct CDR3 sequences, 38% of them appearing once. CDR1 is SQVTM, CDR2 ANQGSEA, per germline. This CDR3 is built from 14 residues. Trimming took off 3 bases at V and 5 bases at J, with 13 bases between the two ends. This clonotype showed up many times. Hyperthyroidism patients were newly diagnosed, had disease duration under 2 months, and were aged 18 to 65 years. Not enrolled were patients with uncontrolled infection, other autoimmune disease, pregnancy or lactation.

The TCR originated in a man younger than 35 with Graves' hyperthyroidism. The chain couples TRBV29-1 to TRBJ1-4; perhaps TRBD1 as D (6 bases). Material for sequencing was blood. The DNA for the CDR3 is TGCAGCGTTGATTCCCCGACAGGCAATGAAAAACTGTTTTTT. It yields the protein CSVDSPTGNEKLFF.